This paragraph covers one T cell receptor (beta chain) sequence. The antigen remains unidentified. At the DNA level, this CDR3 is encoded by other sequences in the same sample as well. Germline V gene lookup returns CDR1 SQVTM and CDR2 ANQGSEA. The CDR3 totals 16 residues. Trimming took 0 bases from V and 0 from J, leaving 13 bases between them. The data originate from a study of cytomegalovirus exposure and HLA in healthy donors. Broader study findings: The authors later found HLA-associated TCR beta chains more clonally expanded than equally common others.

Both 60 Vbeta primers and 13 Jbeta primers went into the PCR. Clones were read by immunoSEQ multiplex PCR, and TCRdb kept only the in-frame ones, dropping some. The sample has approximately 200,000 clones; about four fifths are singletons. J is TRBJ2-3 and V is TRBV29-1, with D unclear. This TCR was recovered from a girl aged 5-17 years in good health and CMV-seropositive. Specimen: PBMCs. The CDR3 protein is CSVEDRRKTSTDTQYF. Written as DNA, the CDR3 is TGCAGCGTTGAAGATCGGCGGAAAACTAGCACAGATACGCAGTATTTT.